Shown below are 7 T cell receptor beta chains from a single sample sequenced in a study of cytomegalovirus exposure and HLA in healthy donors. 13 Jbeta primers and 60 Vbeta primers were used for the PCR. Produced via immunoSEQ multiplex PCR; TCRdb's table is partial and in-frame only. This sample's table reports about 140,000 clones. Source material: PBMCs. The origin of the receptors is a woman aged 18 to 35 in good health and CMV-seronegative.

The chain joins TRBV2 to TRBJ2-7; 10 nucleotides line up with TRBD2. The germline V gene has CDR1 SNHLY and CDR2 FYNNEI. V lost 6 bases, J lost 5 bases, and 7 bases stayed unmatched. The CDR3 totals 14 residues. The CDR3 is CASRDLAGVDEQYF. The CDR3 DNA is TGTGCCAGCAGGGATCTAGCGGGAGTAGACGAGCAGTACTTC.

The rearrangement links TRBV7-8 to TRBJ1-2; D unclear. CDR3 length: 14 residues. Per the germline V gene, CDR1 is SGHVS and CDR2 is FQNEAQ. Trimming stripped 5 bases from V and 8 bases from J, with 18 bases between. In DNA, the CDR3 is TGTGCCAGCAGCCCCCGAAGAATCGAGCGGGGCTACACCTTC. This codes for CASSPRRIERGYTF. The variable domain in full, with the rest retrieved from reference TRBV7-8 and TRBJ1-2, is GAGVSQSPRYKVAKRGQDVALRCDPISGHVSLFWYQQALGQGPEFLTYFQNEAQLDKSGLPSDRFFAERPEGSVSTLKIQRTQQEDSAVYLCASSPRRIERGYTFGSGTRLTVV.

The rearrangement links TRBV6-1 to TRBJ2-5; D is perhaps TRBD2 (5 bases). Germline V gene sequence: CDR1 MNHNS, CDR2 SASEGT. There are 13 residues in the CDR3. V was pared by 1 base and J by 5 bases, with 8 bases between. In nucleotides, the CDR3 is TGTGCCAGCAGTGAAGTGGGAGCGGAGACCCAGTACTTC. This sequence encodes CASSEVGAETQYF.

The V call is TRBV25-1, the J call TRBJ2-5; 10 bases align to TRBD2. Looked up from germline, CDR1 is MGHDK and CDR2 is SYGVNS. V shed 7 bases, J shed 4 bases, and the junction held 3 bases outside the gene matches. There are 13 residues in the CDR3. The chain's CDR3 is CASTRLAGETQYF. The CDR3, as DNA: TGTGCCAGCACGCGACTAGCGGGAGAGACCCAGTACTTC.

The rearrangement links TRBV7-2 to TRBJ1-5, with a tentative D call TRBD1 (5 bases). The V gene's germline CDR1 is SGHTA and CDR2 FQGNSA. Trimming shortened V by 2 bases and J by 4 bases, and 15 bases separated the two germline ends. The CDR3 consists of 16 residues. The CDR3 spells CASSLLLDSENQPQHF. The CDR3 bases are TGTGCCAGCAGCTTACTCCTCGACAGCGAAAATCAGCCCCAGCATTTT.

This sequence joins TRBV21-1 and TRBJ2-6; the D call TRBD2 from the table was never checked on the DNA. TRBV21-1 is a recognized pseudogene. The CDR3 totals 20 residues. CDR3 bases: TGTGCCAGCAGCAAAGGGAGAGCGGGAAGTCGTAGCTCTGGGGCCAACGTCCTGACTTTC. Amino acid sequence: CASSKGRAGSRSSGANVLTF.

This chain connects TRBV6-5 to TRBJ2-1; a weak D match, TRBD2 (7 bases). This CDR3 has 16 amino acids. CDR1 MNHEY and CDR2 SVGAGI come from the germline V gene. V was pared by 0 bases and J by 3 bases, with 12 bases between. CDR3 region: CASSYSTGGHYNEQFF. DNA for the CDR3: TGTGCCAGCAGTTACTCGACGGGGGGCCACTACAATGAGCAGTTCTTC.